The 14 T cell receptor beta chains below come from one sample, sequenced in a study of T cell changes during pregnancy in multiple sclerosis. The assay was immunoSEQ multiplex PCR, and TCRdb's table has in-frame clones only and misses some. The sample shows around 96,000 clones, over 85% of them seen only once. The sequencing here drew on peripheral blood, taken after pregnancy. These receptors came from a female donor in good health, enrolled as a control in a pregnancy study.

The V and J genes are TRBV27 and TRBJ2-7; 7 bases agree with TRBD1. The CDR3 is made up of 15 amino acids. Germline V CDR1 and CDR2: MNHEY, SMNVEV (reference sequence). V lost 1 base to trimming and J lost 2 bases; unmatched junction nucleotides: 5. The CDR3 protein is CASSLFRTGTYEQYF. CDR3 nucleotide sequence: TGTGCCAGCAGTTTATTTCGGACAGGCACCTACGAGCAGTACTTC.

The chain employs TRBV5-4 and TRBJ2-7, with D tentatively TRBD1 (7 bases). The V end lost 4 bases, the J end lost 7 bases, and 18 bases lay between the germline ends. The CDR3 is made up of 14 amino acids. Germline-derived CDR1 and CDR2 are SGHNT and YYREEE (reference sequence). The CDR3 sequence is CASSAEGAHVEQYF. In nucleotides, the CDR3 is TGTGCCAGCAGCGCGGAGGGGGCGCATGTAGAGCAGTACTTC.

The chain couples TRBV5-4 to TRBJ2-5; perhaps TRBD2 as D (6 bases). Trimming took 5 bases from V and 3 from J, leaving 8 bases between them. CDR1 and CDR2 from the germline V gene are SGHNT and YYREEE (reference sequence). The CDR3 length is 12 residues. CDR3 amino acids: CASRRDEETQYF. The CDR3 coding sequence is TGTGCCAGCAGGCGGGATGAAGAGACCCAGTACTTC.

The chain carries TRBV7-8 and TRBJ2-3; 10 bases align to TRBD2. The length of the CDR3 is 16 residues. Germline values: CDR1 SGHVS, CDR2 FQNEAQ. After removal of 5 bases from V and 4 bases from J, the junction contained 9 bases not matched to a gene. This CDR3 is CASSQLQAGGSDTQYF. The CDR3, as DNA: TGTGCCAGCAGCCAATTGCAAGCGGGAGGGTCAGATACGCAGTATTTT.

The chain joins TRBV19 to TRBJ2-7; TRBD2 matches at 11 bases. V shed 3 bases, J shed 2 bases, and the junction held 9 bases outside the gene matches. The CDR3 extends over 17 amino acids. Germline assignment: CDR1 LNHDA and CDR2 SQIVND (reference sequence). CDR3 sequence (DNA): TGTGCCAGTAGTATCGGACTAGCGGGCCAGTCCCCCTACGAGCAGTACTTC. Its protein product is CASSIGLAGQSPYEQYF.

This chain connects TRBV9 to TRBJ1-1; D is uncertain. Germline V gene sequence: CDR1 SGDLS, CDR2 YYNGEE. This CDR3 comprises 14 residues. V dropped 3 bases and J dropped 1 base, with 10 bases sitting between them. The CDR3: CASSDDYGNTEAFF. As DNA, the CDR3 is TGTGCCAGCAGCGACGACTACGGGAACACTGAAGCTTTCTTT.

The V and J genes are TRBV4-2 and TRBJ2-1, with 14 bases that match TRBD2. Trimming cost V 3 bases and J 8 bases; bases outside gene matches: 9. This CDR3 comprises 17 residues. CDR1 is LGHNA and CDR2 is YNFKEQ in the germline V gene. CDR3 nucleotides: TGTGCCAGCAGCCAGGGCATCGGGACTAGCGGGAGCTATGAGCAGTTCTTC. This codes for CASSQGIGTSGSYEQFF.

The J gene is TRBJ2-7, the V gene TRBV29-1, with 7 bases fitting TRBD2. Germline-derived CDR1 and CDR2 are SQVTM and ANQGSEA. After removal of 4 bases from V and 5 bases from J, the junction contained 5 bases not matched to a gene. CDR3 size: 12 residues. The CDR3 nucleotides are TGCAGCGTTGTTGGGGCGGGGGACGAGCAGTACTTC. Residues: CSVVGAGDEQYF.

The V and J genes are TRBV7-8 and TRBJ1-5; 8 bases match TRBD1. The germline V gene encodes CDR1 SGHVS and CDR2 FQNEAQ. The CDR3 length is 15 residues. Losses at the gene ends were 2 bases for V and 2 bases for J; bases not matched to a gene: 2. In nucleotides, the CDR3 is TGTGCCAGCAGCTTAACGGACAGGGGCAATCAGCCCCAGCATTTT. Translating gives CASSLTDRGNQPQHF.

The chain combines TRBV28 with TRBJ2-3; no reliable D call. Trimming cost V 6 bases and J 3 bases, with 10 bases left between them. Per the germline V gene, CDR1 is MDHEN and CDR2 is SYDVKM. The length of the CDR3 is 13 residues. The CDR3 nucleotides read TGTGCCAGCAGACCCGGTCCTACAGATACGCAGTATTTT. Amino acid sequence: CASRPGPTDTQYF.

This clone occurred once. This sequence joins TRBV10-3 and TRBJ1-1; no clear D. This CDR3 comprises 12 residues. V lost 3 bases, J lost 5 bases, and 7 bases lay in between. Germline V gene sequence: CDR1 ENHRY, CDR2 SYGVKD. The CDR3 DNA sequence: TGTGCCATCAGTGAAGGAGGTACTGAAGCTTTCTTT. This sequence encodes CAISEGGTEAFF.

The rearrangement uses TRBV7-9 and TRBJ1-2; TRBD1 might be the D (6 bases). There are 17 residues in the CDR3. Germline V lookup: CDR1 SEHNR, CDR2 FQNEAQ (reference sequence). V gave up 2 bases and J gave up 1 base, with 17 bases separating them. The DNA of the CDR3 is TGTGCCAGCAGCTTAATTGAATGGACAGCGCATAACTATGGCTACACCTTC. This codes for CASSLIEWTAHNYGYTF.

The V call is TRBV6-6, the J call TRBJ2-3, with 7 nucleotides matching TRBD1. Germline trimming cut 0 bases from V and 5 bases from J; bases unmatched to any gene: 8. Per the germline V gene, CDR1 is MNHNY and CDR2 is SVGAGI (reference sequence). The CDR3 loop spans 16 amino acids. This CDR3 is CASSYSEGAHQDTQYF. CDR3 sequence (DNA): TGTGCCAGCAGTTACTCAGAGGGGGCGCATCAAGATACGCAGTATTTT.

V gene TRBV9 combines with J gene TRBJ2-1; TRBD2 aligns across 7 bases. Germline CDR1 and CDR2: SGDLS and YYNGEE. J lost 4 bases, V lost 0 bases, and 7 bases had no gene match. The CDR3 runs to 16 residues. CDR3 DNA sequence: TGTGCCAGCAGCGTAGACGGCTGGGGGGGATACAATGAGCAGTTCTTC. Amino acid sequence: CASSVDGWGGYNEQFF.